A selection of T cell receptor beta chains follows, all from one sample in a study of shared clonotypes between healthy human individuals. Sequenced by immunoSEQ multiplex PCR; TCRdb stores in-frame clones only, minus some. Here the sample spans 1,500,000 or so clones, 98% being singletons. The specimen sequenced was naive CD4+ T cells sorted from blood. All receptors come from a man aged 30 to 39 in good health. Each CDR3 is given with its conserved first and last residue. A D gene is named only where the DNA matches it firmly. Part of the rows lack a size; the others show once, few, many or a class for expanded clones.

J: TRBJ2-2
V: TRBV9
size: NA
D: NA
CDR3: CASSVVSGNPGELFF
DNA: TGTGCCAGCAGCGTAGTTTCAGGGAACCCCGGGGAGCTGTTTTTT

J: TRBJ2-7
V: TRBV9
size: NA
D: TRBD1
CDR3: CASSAPATGGEKYF
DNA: TGTGCCAGCAGCGCGCCCGCAACAGGGGGAGAAAAGTACTTC

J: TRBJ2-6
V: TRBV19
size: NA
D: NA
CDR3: CASSIVPGAGANVLTF
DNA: TGTGCCAGTAGTATCGTCCCGGGGGCTGGGGCCAACGTCCTGACTTTC

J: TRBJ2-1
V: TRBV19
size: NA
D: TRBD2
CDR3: CASIGTSGRAGEQFF
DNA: TGTGCCAGTATCGGGACTAGCGGGAGGGCCGGTGAGCAGTTCTTC

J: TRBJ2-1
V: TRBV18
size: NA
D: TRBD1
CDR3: CASSPTGGNEQFF
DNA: TGTGCCAGCTCACCAACAGGGGGCAATGAGCAGTTCTTC

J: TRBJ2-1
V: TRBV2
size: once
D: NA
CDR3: CASRLGPDNEQFF
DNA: TGTGCCAGCAGGCTAGGACCGGACAATGAGCAGTTCTTC

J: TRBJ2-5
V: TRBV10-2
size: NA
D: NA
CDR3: CASSETGTLLYF
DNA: TGCGCCAGCAGTGAGACGGGGACCCTCCTGTACTTC

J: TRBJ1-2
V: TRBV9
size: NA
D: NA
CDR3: CASSPTPGKNYGYTF
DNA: TGTGCCAGCAGCCCTACTCCCGGGAAGAACTATGGCTACACCTTC

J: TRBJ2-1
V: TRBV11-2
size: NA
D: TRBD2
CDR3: CASSSSGTVFNEQFF
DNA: TGTGCCAGCAGTTCGAGCGGGACGGTTTTCAATGAGCAGTTCTTC

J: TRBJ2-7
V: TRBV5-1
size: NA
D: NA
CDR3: CASSKNYEQYF
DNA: TGCGCCAGCAGTAAGAACTACGAGCAGTACTTC

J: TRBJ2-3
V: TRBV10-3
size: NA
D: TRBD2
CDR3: CAISERATSGSMASTDTQYF
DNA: TGTGCCATCAGTGAGAGAGCTACTAGCGGGAGTATGGCTAGCACAGATACGCAGTATTTT

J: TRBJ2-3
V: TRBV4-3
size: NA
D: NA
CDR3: CASSQDEGDTQYF
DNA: TGCGCCAGCAGCCAGGACGAGGGAGATACGCAGTATTTT

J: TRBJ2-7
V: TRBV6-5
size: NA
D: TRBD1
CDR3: CASSYSGQSGSYF
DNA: TGTGCCAGCAGTTACTCGGGACAGAGTGGGTCGTACTTC

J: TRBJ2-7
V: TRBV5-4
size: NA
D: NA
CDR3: CASSLGAGAAEQYF
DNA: TGTGCCAGCAGCTTGGGGGCAGGGGCGGCCGAGCAGTACTTC

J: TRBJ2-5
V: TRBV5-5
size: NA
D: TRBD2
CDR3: CASSLLAAQETQYF
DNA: TGTGCCAGCAGCTTGCTAGCGGCCCAAGAGACCCAGTACTTC

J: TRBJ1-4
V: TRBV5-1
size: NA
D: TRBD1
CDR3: CASSSTGTNEKLFF
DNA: TGCGCCAGCAGCTCGACAGGGACTAATGAAAAACTGTTTTTT

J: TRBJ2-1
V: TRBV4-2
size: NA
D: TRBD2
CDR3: CASSQVGSGRTGNEQFF
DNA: TGTGCCAGCAGCCAAGTCGGTAGCGGGAGAACGGGGAATGAGCAGTTCTTC

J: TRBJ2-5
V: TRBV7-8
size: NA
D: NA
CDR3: CASSLGPLETQYF
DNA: TGTGCCAGCAGCTTAGGGCCCCTGGAGACCCAGTACTTC

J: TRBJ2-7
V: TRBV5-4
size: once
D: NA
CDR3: CASSPQGQQGKGAYEQYF
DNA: TGTGCCAGCAGCCCCCAGGGGCAGCAGGGGAAAGGGGCCTACGAGCAGTACTTC

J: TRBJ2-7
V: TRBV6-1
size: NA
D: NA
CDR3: CASSVEPYEQYF
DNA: TGTGCCAGCAGTGTAGAACCCTACGAGCAGTACTTC

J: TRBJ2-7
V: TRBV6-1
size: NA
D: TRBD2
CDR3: CASSLRDYSYEQYF
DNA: TGTGCCAGCAGTCTCCGGGACTACTCCTACGAGCAGTACTTC

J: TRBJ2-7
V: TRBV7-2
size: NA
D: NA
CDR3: CASSLAAWSEQYF
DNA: TGTGCCAGCAGCTTAGCCGCCTGGTCCGAGCAGTACTTC

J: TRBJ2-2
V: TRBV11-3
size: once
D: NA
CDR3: CASSLTSYTGELFF
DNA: TGTGCCAGCAGCTTAACTAGCTACACCGGGGAGCTGTTTTTT

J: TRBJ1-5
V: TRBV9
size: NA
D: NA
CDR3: CASSVGGGLYSNQPQHF
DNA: TGTGCCAGCAGCGTAGGTGGGGGGCTCTATAGCAATCAGCCCCAGCATTTT

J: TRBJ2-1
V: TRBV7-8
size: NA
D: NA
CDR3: CASSEKPGRVYNEQFF
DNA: TGTGCCAGCAGCGAGAAACCGGGCCGTGTGTACAATGAGCAGTTCTTC

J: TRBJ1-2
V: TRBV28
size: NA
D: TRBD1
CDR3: CASSPGQANYGYTF
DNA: TGTGCCAGCAGTCCCGGACAGGCAAACTATGGCTACACCTTC

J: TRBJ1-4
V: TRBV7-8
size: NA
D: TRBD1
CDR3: CASSSPAGGSLGERNEKLFF
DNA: TGTGCCAGCAGCTCCCCGGCAGGGGGGAGTCTTGGTGAACGAAATGAAAAACTGTTTTTT

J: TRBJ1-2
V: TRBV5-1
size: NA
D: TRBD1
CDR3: CASSLGTGMSYTF
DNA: TGCGCCAGCAGCTTGGGGACAGGGATGAGCTACACCTTC

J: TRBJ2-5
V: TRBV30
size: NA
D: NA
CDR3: CAWSLGDTGTQYF
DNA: TGTGCCTGGAGTTTGGGGGACACAGGGACCCAGTACTTC

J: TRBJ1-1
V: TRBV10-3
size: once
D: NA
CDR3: CAISDTAPNTEAFF
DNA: TGTGCCATCAGTGACACAGCTCCCAACACTGAAGCTTTCTTT

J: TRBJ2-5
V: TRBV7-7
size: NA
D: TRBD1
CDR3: CASSLTLTGGGMETQYF
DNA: TGTGCCAGCAGCTTAACCCTGACAGGGGGCGGGATGGAGACCCAGTACTTC

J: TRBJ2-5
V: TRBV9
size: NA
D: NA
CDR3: CASSVESGGFPSLETQYF
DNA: TGTGCCAGCAGCGTAGAAAGTGGGGGGTTCCCGTCCCTAGAGACCCAGTACTTC

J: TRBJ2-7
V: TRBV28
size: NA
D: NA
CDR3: CASRAPALYEQYF
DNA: TGTGCCAGCCGAGCCCCAGCGTTATACGAGCAGTACTTC

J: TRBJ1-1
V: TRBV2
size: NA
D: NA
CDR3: CASRRTLNTEAFF
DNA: TGTGCCAGCAGGCGAACTTTGAACACTGAAGCTTTCTTT

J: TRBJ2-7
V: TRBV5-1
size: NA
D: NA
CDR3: CASSTTVEGYEQYF
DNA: TGCGCCAGCAGCACGACAGTGGAAGGCTACGAGCAGTACTTC

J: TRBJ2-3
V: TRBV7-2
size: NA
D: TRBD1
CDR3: CASSFAGGRGTDTQYF
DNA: TGTGCCAGCAGCTTTGCAGGGGGCAGGGGCACAGATACGCAGTATTTT